This paragraph covers one T cell receptor beta chain sequence. Seattle cases were enrolled at active infection and followed longitudinally. The data stem from a study of blood T cell repertoires in COVID-19. For the study at large: The analysed material was cDNA or gDNA that came from T cells, B-cell-depleted T cells, or PBMCs.

Per the authors' pipeline: Researchers report that nucleated cell counts were estimated from reference gene primer amplification. Here immunoSEQ multiplex PCR was the method, and the copy in TCRdb shows in-frame clones only, minus some. V and J calls and clone size are those listed in that table; D and trimming were worked out from the DNA. Of 250,000 to 400,000 clones in the sample, approximately 89% were seen once. Trimming took off 7 bases at V and 2 bases at J, with 9 bases between the two ends. This CDR3 has 14 residues. Germline V gene data show CDR1 as MNHEY and CDR2 as SVGAGI. Sequenced: peripheral blood. The source of this sequence is a woman aged 25 to 39 with COVID-19, enrolled during active disease. The chain carries TRBV6-5 and TRBJ1-6, with a weak D call TRBD1 (5 bases). In DNA form, the CDR3 reads TGTGCCAGCATCCAGGACACCTATAATTCACCCCTCCACTTT. As protein: CASIQDTYNSPLHF.